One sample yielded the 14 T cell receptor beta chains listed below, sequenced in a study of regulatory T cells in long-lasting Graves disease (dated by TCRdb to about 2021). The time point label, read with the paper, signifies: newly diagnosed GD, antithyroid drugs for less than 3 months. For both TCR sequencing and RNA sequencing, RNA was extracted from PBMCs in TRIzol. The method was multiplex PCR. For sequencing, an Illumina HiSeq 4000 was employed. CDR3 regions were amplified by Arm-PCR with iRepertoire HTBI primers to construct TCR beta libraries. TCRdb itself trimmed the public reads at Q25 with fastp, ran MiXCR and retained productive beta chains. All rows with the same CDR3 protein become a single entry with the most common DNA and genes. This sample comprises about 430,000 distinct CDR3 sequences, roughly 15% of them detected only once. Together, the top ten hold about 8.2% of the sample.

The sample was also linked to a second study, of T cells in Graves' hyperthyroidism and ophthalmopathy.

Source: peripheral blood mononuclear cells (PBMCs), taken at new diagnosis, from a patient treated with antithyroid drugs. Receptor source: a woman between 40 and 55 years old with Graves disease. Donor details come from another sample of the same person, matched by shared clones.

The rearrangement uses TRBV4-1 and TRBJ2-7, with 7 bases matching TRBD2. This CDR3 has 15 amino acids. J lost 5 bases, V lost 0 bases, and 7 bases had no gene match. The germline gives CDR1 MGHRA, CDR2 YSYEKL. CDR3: CASSQEERGRDEQYF. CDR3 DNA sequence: TGCGCCAGCAGCCAAGAGGAACGGGGGAGGGACGAGCAGTACTTC.

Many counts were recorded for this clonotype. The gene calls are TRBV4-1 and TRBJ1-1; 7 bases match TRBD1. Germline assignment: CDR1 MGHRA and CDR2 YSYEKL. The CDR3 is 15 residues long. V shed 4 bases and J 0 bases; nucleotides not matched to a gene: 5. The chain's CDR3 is CASSRGTDLNTEAFF. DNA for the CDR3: TGCGCCAGCAGCCGGGGGACAGATCTGAACACTGAAGCTTTCTTT.

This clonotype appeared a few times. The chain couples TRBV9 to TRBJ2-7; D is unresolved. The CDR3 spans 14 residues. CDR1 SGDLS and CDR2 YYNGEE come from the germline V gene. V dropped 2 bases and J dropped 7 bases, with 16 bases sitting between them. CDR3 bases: TGTGCCAGCAGCGTGTCGGGTCTTCAAGGGGAGCAGTACTTC. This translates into CASSVSGLQGEQYF.

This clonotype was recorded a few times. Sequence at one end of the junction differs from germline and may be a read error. The CDR3 protein is CTSSQDRVYPVDTQYF. The DNA of the CDR3 is TGCACCAGCAGCCAAGATAGGGTCTACCCAGTTGATACGCAGTATTTT. The V call is TRBV4-3, the J call TRBJ2-3; D is ambiguous. The V gene's germline CDR1 is LGHNA and CDR2 YSLEER. The CDR3 runs 16 residues.

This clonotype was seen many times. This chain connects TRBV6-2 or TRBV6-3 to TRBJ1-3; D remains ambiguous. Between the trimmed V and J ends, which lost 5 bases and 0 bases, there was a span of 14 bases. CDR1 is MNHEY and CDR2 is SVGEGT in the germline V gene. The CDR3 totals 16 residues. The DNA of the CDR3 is TGTGCCAGCAGTGAAGGACGGATTATCTCTGGAAACACCATATATTTT. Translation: CASSEGRIISGNTIYF.

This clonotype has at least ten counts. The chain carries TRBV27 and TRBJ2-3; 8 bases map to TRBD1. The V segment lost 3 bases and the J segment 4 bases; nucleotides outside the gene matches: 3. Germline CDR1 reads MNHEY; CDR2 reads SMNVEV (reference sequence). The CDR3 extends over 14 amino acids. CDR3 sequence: CASSLDRVADTQYF. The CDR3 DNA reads TGTGCCAGCAGTTTGGACAGGGTAGCAGATACGCAGTATTTT.

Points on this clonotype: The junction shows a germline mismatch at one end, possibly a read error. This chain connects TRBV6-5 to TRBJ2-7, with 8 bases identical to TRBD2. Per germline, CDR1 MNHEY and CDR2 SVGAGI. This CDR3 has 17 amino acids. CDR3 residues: CASSYSSGGEFSCEQYF. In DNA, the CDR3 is TGTGCCAGCAGTTACTCTTCGGGAGGGGAGTTCTCCTGCGAGCAGTACTTC.

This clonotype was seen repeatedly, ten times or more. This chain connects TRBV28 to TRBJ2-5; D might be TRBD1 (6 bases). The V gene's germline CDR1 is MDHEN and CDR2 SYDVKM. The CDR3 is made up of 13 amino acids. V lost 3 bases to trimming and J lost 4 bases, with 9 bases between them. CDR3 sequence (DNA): TGTGCCAGCAGTTTTGGGACACTAGAGACCCAGTACTTC. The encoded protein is CASSFGTLETQYF.

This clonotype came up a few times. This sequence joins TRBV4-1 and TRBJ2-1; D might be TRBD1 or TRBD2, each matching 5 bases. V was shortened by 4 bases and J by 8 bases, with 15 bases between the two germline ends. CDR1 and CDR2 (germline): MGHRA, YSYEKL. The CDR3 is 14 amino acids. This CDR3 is CASSLLGPQDEQFF. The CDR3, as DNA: TGCGCCAGCAGCCTATTGGGACCCCAGGATGAGCAGTTCTTC.

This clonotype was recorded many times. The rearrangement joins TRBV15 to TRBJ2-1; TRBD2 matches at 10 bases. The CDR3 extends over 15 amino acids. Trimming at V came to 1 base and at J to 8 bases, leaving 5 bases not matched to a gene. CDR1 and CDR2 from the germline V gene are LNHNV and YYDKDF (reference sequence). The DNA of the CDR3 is TGTGCCACCAGCAGAGGTCTAGCGGGAGACTATGAGCAGTTCTTC. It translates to CATSRGLAGDYEQFF.

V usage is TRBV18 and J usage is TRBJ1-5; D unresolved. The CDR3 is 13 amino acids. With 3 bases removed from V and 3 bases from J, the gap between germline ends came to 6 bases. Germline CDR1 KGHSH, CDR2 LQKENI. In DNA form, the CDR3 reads TGTGCCAGCTCACCGTCTCACAATCAGCCCCAGCATTTT. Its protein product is CASSPSHNQPQHF.

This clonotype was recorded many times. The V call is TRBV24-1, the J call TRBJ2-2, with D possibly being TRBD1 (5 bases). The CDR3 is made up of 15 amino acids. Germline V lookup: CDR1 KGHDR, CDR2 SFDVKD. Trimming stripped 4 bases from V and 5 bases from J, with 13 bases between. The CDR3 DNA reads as TGTGCCACCAGTGAATCCAGGGTGGGGACCGGGGAGCTGTTTTTT. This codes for CATSESRVGTGELFF.

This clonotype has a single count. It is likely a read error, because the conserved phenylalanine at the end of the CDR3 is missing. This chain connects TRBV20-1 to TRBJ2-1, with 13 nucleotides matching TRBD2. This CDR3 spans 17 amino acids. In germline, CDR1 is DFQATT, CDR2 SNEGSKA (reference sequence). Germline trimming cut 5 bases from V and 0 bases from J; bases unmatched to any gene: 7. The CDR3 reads CSAWTSGSTSSYNEQFP. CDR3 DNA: TGCAGTGCTTGGACTAGCGGGAGCACAAGCTCCTACAATGAGCAGTTCCCC.

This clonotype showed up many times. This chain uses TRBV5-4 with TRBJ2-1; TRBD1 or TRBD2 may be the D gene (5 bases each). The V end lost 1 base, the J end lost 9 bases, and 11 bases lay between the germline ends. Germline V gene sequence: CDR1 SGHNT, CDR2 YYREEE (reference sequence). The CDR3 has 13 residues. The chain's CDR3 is CASSLSGTGEQFF. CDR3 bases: TGTGCCAGCAGCTTGTCCGGGACCGGTGAGCAGTTCTTC.